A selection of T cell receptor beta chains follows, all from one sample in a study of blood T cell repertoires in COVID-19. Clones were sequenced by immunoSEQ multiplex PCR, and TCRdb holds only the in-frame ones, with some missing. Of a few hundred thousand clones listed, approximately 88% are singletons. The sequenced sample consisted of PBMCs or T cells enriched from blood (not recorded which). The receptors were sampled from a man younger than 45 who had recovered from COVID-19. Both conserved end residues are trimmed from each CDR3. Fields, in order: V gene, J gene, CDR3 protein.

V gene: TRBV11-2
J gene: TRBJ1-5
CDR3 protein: ASSLDGTGGDQPQH

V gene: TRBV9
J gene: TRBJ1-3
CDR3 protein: ASSVAPAGGLQVRQTPNTIY

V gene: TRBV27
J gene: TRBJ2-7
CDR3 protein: ASSLSARAGTYEQY

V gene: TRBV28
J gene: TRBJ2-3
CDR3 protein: ASSFLPTGARDTDTQY

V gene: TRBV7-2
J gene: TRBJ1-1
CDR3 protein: ASSLASGVNTEAF

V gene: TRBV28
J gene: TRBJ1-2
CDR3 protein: ASTLPPRGHGYT

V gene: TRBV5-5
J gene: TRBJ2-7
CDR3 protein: ASSLWGQTPYEQY

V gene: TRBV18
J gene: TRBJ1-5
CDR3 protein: ASSPEGGVNQPQH

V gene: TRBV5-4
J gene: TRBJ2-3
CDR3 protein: ASSFDGLASTDTQY

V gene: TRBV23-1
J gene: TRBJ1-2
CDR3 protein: ASSQYPVCAGGQFNYGYT

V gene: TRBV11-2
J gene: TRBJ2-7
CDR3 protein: ASSGAGGSYEQY

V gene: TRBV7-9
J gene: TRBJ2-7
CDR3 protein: ASSLSGYEQY

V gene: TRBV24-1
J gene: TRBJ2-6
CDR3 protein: ATSDRQGRANVLT

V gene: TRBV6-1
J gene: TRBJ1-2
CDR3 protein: ASSEQEIYGYT

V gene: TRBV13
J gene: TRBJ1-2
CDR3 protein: ASSSTRRGGYT

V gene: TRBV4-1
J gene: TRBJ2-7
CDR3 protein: ASRQGQGTGYEQY

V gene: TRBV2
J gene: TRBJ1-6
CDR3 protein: ASSYESAPLH

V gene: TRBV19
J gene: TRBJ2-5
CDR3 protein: ASSRLAGYQETQY

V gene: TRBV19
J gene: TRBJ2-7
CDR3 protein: ASREGGSYEQY

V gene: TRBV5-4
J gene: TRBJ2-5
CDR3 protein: ASSFPQWRRGEETQY